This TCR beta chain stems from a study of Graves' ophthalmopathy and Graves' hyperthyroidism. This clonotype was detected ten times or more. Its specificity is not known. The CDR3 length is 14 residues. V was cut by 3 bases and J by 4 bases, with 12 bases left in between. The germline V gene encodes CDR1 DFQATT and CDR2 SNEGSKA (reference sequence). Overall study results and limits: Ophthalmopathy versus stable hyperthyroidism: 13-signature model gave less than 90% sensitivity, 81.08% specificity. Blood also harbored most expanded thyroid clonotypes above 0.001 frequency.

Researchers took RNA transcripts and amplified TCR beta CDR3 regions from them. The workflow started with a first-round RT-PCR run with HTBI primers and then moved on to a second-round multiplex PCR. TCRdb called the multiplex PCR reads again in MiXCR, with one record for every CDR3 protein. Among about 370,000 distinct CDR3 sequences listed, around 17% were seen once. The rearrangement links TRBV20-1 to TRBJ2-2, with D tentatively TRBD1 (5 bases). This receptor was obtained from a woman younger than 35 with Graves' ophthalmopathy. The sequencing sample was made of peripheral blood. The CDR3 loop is CSASQGAGTGELFF. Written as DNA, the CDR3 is TGCAGTGCTAGTCAGGGCGCCGGCACCGGGGAGCTGTTTTTT.